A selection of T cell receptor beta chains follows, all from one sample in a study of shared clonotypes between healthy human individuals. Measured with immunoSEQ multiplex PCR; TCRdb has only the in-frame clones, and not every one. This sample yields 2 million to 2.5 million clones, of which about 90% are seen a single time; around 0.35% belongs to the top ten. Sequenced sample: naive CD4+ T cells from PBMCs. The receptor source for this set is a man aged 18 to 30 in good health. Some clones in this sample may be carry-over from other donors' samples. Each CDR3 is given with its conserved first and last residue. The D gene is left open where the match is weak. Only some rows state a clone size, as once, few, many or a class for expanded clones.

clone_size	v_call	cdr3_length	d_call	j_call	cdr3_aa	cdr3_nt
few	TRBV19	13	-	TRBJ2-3	CASRAGGTDTQYF	TGTGCCAGTAGGGCAGGGGGCACAGATACGCAGTATTTT
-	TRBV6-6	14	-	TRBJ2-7	CASSYSMEEGEQYF	TGTGCCAGCAGTTACTCGATGGAGGAGGGCGAGCAGTACTTC
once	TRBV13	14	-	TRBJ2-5	CASSPLANQETQYF	TGTGCCAGCAGCCCTCTAGCGAACCAAGAGACCCAGTACTTC
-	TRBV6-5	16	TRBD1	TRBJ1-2	CASSYSGTGLNYGYTF	TGTGCCAGCAGTTACTCCGGGACAGGACTTAACTATGGCTACACCTTC
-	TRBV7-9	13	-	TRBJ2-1	CASSYDQNNEQFF	TGTGCCAGCAGCTACGACCAGAACAATGAGCAGTTCTTC
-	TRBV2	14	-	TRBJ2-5	CASSFGLELGTQYF	TGTGCCAGCAGTTTTGGACTCGAGTTAGGGACCCAGTACTTC
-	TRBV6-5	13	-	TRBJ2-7	CASSYGVTYEQYF	TGTGCCAGCAGCTACGGGGTGACCTACGAGCAGTACTTC
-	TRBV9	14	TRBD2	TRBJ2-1	CASSDPSGDNEQFF	TGTGCCAGCAGCGACCCTAGCGGAGACAATGAGCAGTTCTTC
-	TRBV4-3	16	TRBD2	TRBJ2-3	CASSQPTSGGTDTQYF	TGCGCCAGCAGCCAACCGACTAGCGGGGGCACAGATACGCAGTATTTT
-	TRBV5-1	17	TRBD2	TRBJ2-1	CASSTLTSGRPYNEQFF	TGCGCCAGCAGCACTTTGACTAGCGGGAGGCCCTACAATGAGCAGTTCTTC
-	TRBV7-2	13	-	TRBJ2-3	CASSFSDPGTQYF	TGTGCCAGCAGCTTTTCCGACCCCGGCACGCAGTATTTT
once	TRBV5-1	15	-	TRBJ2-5	CASRLLGVLRETQYF	TGCGCCAGCCGCCTTCTTGGGGTTCTTAGAGAGACCCAGTACTTC
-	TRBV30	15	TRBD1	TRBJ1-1	CAQIRDSLMNTEAFF	TGTGCCCAGATCCGGGACAGTCTCATGAACACTGAAGCTTTCTTT
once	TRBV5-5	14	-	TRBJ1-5	CASSRAEARQPQHF	TGTGCCAGCAGCAGGGCCGAGGCTCGTCAGCCCCAGCATTTT
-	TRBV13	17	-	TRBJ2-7	CASSLSPGPPTNYEQYF	TGTGCCAGCAGCTTATCACCGGGACCGCCAACGAATTACGAGCAGTACTTC
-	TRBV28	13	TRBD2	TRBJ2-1	CTTGTTIYNEQFF	TGTACCACCGGGACTACAATCTACAATGAGCAGTTCTTC
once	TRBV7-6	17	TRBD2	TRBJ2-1	CASSLGGLAGVTNEQFF	TGTGCCAGCAGCTTAGGAGGACTAGCGGGAGTGACCAATGAGCAGTTCTTC
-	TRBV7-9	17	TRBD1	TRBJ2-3	CASSSLFRDRGRDTQYF	TGTGCCAGCAGCTCACTCTTCCGGGACAGGGGAAGGGATACGCAGTATTTT
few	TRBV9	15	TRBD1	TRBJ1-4	CASSPGQATNEKLFF	TGTGCCAGCAGCCCCGGACAGGCAACTAATGAAAAACTGTTTTTT
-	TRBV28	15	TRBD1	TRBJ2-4	CASSLTGARLNIQYF	TGTGCCAGCAGTTTAACAGGGGCGCGTTTAAACATTCAGTACTTC
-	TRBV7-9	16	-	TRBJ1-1	CASSPRGSPLVTEAFF	TGTGCCAGCAGCCCACGGGGATCGCCGTTAGTCACTGAAGCTTTCTTT
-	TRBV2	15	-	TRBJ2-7	CASGRDPLSTYEQYF	TGTGCCAGCGGTAGGGACCCCCTGAGCACCTACGAGCAGTACTTC
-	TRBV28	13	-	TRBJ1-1	CASSLVGNTEAFF	TGTGCCAGCAGTTTAGTCGGGAACACTGAAGCTTTCTTT
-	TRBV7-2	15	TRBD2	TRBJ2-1	CASSPQGLAGGEQFF	TGTGCCAGCAGCCCCCAAGGGCTAGCGGGAGGTGAGCAGTTCTTC
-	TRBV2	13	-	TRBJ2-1	CASIRAPLGRQFF	TGTGCCAGCATTAGGGCCCCCCTCGGGAGGCAGTTCTTC
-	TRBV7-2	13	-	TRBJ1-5	CASSLTADQPQHF	TGTGCCAGCAGCTTAACTGCGGATCAGCCCCAGCATTTT
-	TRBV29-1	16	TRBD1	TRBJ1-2	CSVGRQGLSLDYGYTF	TGCAGCGTGGGACGACAGGGCCTAAGTTTAGACTATGGCTACACCTTC
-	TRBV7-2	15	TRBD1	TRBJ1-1	CASSLATGGRTEAFF	TGTGCCAGCAGCTTAGCGACAGGGGGCCGCACTGAAGCTTTCTTT
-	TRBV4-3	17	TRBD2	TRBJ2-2	CASSQDPASGNTGELFF	TGCGCCAGCAGCCAAGATCCGGCTAGCGGCAACACCGGGGAGCTGTTTTTT
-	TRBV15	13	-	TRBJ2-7	CATSREYAYEQYF	TGTGCCACCAGCAGAGAGTATGCCTACGAGCAGTACTTC
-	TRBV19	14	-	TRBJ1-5	CASSTSTENQPQHF	TGTGCCAGTAGTACGTCGACAGAAAATCAGCCCCAGCATTTT
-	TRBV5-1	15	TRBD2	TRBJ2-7	CASSVLAGGSYEQYF	TGCGCCAGCAGCGTACTAGCGGGAGGCTCCTACGAGCAGTACTTC
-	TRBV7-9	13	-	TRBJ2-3	CASSLAVRDTQYF	TGTGCCAGCAGCTTAGCGGTGCGGGATACGCAGTATTTT
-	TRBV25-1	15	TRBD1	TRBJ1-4	CASSEPGQGDEKLFF	TGTGCCAGCAGTGAACCGGGACAGGGGGATGAAAAACTGTTTTTT
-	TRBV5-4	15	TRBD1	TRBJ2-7	CASSSPGQGSYEQYF	TGTGCCAGCAGCTCACCGGGACAGGGCTCCTACGAGCAGTACTTC
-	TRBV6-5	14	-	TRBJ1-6	CASSYARWNSPLHF	TGTGCCAGCAGTTACGCCAGGTGGAATTCACCCCTCCACTTT
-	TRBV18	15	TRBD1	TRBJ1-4	CASSPAQGAREKLFF	TGTGCCAGCTCACCCGCACAGGGGGCGCGGGAAAAACTGTTTTTT
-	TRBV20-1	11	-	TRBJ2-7	CSARLPPEQYF	TGCAGTGCTAGACTCCCGCCCGAGCAGTACTTC
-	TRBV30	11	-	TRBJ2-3	CAWKGPDTQYF	TGTGCCTGGAAGGGGCCCGATACGCAGTATTTT
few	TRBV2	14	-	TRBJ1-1	CASRGGRLNTEAFF	TGTGCCAGCAGGGGGGGACGGCTGAACACTGAAGCTTTCTTT
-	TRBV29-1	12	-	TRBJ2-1	CSVDAGRNEQFF	TGCAGCGTTGACGCGGGCCGCAATGAGCAGTTCTTC
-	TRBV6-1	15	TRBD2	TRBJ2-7	CASIRGGASYEEQYF	TGTGCCAGCATACGGGGAGGGGCGAGTTATGAGGAGCAGTACTTC
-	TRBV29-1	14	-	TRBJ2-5	CSVLRGSAGETQYF	TGCAGCGTTCTTCGCGGTTCGGCTGGGGAGACCCAGTACTTC
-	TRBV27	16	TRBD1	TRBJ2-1	CASSFHRGQGPPEQFF	TGTGCCAGCAGTTTTCACAGGGGGCAGGGTCCCCCAGAGCAGTTCTTC
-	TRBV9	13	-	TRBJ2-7	CASSEQGTSEQYF	TGTGCCAGCAGCGAACAGGGAACGAGCGAGCAGTACTTC
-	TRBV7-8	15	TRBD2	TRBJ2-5	CASIHSGRTQETQYF	TGTGCCAGCATCCATAGCGGGAGGACTCAAGAGACCCAGTACTTC
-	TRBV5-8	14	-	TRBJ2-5	CASSLTGAQETQYF	TGTGCCAGCAGCTTGACCGGAGCCCAAGAGACCCAGTACTTC
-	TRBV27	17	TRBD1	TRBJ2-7	CASNEPLGQEVTYEQYF	TGTGCCAGCAATGAACCCCTAGGACAGGAGGTTACCTACGAGCAGTACTTC
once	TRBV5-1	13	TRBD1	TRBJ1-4	CASSPTGGEKLFF	TGCGCCAGCAGCCCGACAGGGGGCGAAAAACTGTTTTTT
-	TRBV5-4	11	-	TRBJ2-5	CASSLLETQYF	TGTGCCAGCAGCTTGTTGGAGACCCAGTACTTC
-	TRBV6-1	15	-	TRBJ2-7	CASSIQDRLGYEQYF	TGTGCCAGCAGTATTCAGGACAGACTCGGCTACGAGCAGTACTTC
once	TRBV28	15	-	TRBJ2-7	CASSPQRAPSYEQYF	TGTGCCAGCAGCCCCCAGAGGGCTCCCTCCTACGAGCAGTACTTC